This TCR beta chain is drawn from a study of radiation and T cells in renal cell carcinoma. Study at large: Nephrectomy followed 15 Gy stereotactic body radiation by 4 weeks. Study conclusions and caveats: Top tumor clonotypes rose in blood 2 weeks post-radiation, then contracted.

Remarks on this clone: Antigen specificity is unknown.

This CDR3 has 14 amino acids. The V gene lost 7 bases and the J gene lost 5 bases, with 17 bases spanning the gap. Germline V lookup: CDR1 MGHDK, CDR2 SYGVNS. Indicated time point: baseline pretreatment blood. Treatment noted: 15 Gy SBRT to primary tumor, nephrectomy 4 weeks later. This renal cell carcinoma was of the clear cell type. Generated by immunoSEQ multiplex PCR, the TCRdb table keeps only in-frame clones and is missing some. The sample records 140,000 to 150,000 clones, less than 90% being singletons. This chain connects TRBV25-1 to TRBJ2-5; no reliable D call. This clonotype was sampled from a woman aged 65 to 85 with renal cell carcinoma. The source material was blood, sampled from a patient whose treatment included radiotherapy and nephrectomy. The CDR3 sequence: CASTPFGVGETQYF. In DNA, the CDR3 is TGTGCCAGCACTCCTTTTGGGGTGGGGGAGACCCAGTACTTC.